This is a list of T cell receptor beta chains from one sample in a study of shared clonotypes between healthy human individuals. The method was immunoSEQ multiplex PCR; TCRdb's version includes in-frame clones alone and lacks a portion of them. Among 400,000 to 600,000 clones listed, around 79% were seen once. Source material: PBMCs. The receptors originated from a woman in her forties in good health. Some clones in this sample may be carry-over from other donors' samples. CDR3s include the opening cysteine and the closing phenylalanine or tryptophan. The D gene is left open where the match is weak. Clone size appears in some rows only: once, few, many, or a class for an expanded clone.

cdr3_length,clone_size,d_call,j_call,v_call,cdr3_nt,cdr3_aa
18,once,-,TRBJ1-1,TRBV27,TGTGCCAGCAGTTCCCCGTCCCGGGCCCCGCGGCGGGACACTGAAGCTTTCTTT,CASSSPSRAPRRDTEAFF
15,-,-,TRBJ1-5,TRBV6-1,TGTGCCAGCAGCCGGACAGCTAGAGGCAATCAGCCCCAGCATTTT,CASSRTARGNQPQHF
14,-,-,TRBJ1-5,TRBV2,TGTGCCAGCAGTGAACAGGCAGCTGAGCAGCCCCAGCATTTT,CASSEQAAEQPQHF
13,-,-,TRBJ1-1,TRBV2,TGTGCCAGCCGATGGACAGAGAACACTGAAGCTTTCTTT,CASRWTENTEAFF
15,-,-,TRBJ1-3,TRBV18,TGTGCCAGCTCGGATAACAGGGACTCTGGAAACACCATATATTTT,CASSDNRDSGNTIYF
16,-,TRBD2,TRBJ2-1,TRBV7-3,TGTGCCAGCAGCTCCCAAGCGGGAGGGGGAGGAAATGAGCAGTTCTTC,CASSSQAGGGGNEQFF
13,-,-,TRBJ2-7,TRBV27,TGTGCCAGCAGTTTAGTACAGGACTACGAGCAGTACTTC,CASSLVQDYEQYF
16,once,TRBD2,TRBJ2-3,TRBV28,TGTGCCAGCAGTACTCGACTAGCGGGAGAAGTAGATACGCAGTATTTT,CASSTRLAGEVDTQYF
17,-,-,TRBJ2-6,TRBV7-3,TGTGCCAGCAGCTTAGCAGGGGGGATCTCTGGGGCCAACGTCCTGACTTTC,CASSLAGGISGANVLTF
15,-,TRBD1,TRBJ2-3,TRBV6-5,TGTGCCAGCACCCCTCGGGACAGGGCTCCAGATACGCAGTATTTT,CASTPRDRAPDTQYF
13,-,TRBD1,TRBJ1-2,TRBV10-3,TGTGCCAGATCGACAGGGCAAAACTATGGCTACACCTTC,CARSTGQNYGYTF
14,-,-,TRBJ2-7,TRBV5-4,TGTGCCAGCAGCTTGGCTCAGAGAGACTACGAGCAGTACTTC,CASSLAQRDYEQYF
16,-,TRBD2,TRBJ2-1,TRBV11-3,TGTGCCAGCAGCGTAGCCGGGACTAGCCCCTACAATGAGCAGTTCTTC,CASSVAGTSPYNEQFF
14,-,-,TRBJ2-2,TRBV7-3,TGTGCCAGCAGCCCCACGAGGAACACCGGGGAGCTGTTTTTT,CASSPTRNTGELFF
16,few,TRBD2,TRBJ2-7,TRBV27,TGTGCCAGCAGTTCACTAGCGGGAGGCCTCTCCTACGAGCAGTACTTC,CASSSLAGGLSYEQYF
14,-,TRBD1,TRBJ2-2,TRBV2,TGTGCCAGCAGTCCCAACAGGGGCACCGGGGAGCTGTTTTTT,CASSPNRGTGELFF
14,-,-,TRBJ1-3,TRBV11-3,TGTGCCAGCAGCCAGGGTTCGGAAGGAAACACCATATATTTT,CASSQGSEGNTIYF
15,-,TRBD1,TRBJ1-4,TRBV29-1,TGCAGCGTGGGCCGGACAGGGAGCGTGGGTGAAAAACTGTTTTTT,CSVGRTGSVGEKLFF
17,few,-,TRBJ2-3,TRBV5-5,TGTGCCAGCAGCTTTTCCCCCGTGTGGCAGGGGTCAGATACGCAGTATTTT,CASSFSPVWQGSDTQYF
14,-,TRBD2,TRBJ2-1,TRBV19,TGTGCCGTAAGAAGCGGGAGGGCCTCCAATGAGCAGTTCTTC,CAVRSGRASNEQFF
13,-,-,TRBJ2-2,TRBV4-1,TGCGCCACTTTGGACCAGAACACCGGGGAGCTGTTTTTT,CATLDQNTGELFF
14,-,TRBD1,TRBJ2-1,TRBV5-4,TGTGCCAGCAGCTTGGGGGACAGAAACAATGAGCAGTTCTTC,CASSLGDRNNEQFF
15,once,TRBD2,TRBJ2-7,TRBV5-4,TGTGCCAGCAGCACCTTAACGGGAGGTGACTACGAGCAGTACTTC,CASSTLTGGDYEQYF
14,-,TRBD2,TRBJ2-3,TRBV9,TGTGCCAGCAGCGTGCTAGCGGGGACAGATACGCAGTATTTT,CASSVLAGTDTQYF
12,-,-,TRBJ2-7,TRBV2,TGTGCCAGCAGTGTTGAGGTCTACGAGCAGTACTTC,CASSVEVYEQYF
15,-,-,TRBJ2-2,TRBV10-3,TGTGCCATCAGTGAAGTGTCAGGGGAGACCGGGGAGCTGTTTTTT,CAISEVSGETGELFF
14,-,TRBD2,TRBJ2-7,TRBV7-2,TGTGCCAGCAGCTTTGGCGGGGGCTCCTACGAGCAGTACTTC,CASSFGGGSYEQYF
13,-,-,TRBJ2-7,TRBV18,TGTGCCAGCTCACCCAGCAGTCCCTACGAGCAGTACTTC,CASSPSSPYEQYF
16,-,TRBD1,TRBJ2-7,TRBV25-1,TGTGCCAGCAGTGAGGGACAGGGGGTGACCTCCTACGAGCAGTACTTC,CASSEGQGVTSYEQYF
14,many,TRBD1,TRBJ1-2,TRBV30,TGTGCCTGGAGTGTACTGTTGACAGGGAAAGGCTACACCTTC,CAWSVLLTGKGYTF
15,-,-,TRBJ2-1,TRBV18,TGTGCCAGCCGCGCCGGGTGGGAACTATACAATGAGCAGTTCTTC,CASRAGWELYNEQFF
16,many,-,TRBJ2-6,TRBV28,TGTGCCAGCAGTTTATTACGGGATACTGGGGCCAACGTCCTGACTTTC,CASSLLRDTGANVLTF
11,-,-,TRBJ2-7,TRBV20-1,TGCAGTGCTAGAGTAGGCTACGAGCAGTACTTC,CSARVGYEQYF
15,-,-,TRBJ2-3,TRBV9,TGTGCCAGCAGCGTAAGTGGTCTGGGGACAGATACGCAGTATTTT,CASSVSGLGTDTQYF
11,-,-,TRBJ1-1,TRBV28,TGTGCCAGCAGTTTCTCCACTGAAGCTTTCTTT,CASSFSTEAFF
17,-,TRBD1,TRBJ2-1,TRBV15,TGTGCCACCGGGACAGGGAGCCTTAGCGAATCCTACAATGAGCAGTTCTTC,CATGTGSLSESYNEQFF
13,many,TRBD1,TRBJ1-6,TRBV29-1,TGCAGCGTCAGACGCGACAGGGAGGCCCCCCTCCACTTT,CSVRRDREAPLHF
15,once,TRBD2,TRBJ2-7,TRBV5-6,TGTGCCAGCAGCACATGGACTAGCGGGACGCACGAGCAGTACTTC,CASSTWTSGTHEQYF
13,once,TRBD1,TRBJ1-2,TRBV28,TGTGCCAGCAGTAGACAGGGGAAGTATGGCTACACCTTC,CASSRQGKYGYTF
16,-,TRBD2,TRBJ2-7,TRBV4-3,TGCGCCAGCAGCCGGGGTTGGACTAGCGGACCCTACGAGCAGTACTTC,CASSRGWTSGPYEQYF
15,-,-,TRBJ2-7,TRBV6-5,TGTGCCAGCAGTTACTTTGACGGTAGCTCCTACGAGCAGTACTTC,CASSYFDGSSYEQYF
15,-,TRBD2,TRBJ2-7,TRBV27,TGTGCCAGCACTTCCTTTCAGCGGGGTTCCTACGAGCAGTACTTC,CASTSFQRGSYEQYF
12,few,-,TRBJ2-1,TRBV2,TGTGCCAGCAGTGGTAGCCGTTGGGAGCAGTTCTTC,CASSGSRWEQFF
14,-,-,TRBJ1-1,TRBV5-1,TGCGCCAGCAGCTCCGGGGAGGGAAACACTGAAGCTTTCTTT,CASSSGEGNTEAFF
13,-,-,TRBJ2-5,TRBV7-3,TGTGCCAGCAGTTATACGGGCGGGGAGACCCAGTACTTC,CASSYTGGETQYF
16,-,TRBD2,TRBJ2-5,TRBV4-3,TGCGCCAGCAGCCAAGGACTAGCGGGGCCCCAAGAGACCCAGTACTTC,CASSQGLAGPQETQYF
14,-,-,TRBJ2-7,TRBV21-1,TGTGCCAGCAACCCAGGGGGCACACTCTACGAGCAGTACTTC,CASNPGGTLYEQYF
14,-,-,TRBJ2-7,TRBV7-8,TGTGCCAGCAGCTCGACCGGGACGGTCTACGAGCAGTACTTC,CASSSTGTVYEQYF
16,-,TRBD2,TRBJ2-3,TRBV5-1,TGCGCCAGCAACCACGGACTAGCGGGGCCCGGGCGTACGCAGTATTTT,CASNHGLAGPGRTQYF
15,-,-,TRBJ2-1,TRBV6-5,TGTGCCAGCAGTTACGGCAGGGGTGTCTACAATGAGCAGTTCTTC,CASSYGRGVYNEQFF
19,-,-,TRBJ2-7,TRBV23-1,TGCGCCAGCAGTCCCCCGCAGGGACCGACTGTCGCGGGACTCAACGAGCAGTACTTC,CASSPPQGPTVAGLNEQYF
16,-,TRBD2,TRBJ2-3,TRBV5-1,TGCGCCAGCAGCCCCCCGACTAGCGGGACAGGAGATACGCAGTATTTT,CASSPPTSGTGDTQYF
14,-,-,TRBJ1-4,TRBV28,TGTGCCAGCAGGACCGGGGGGTACGGTGAAAAACTGTTTTTT,CASRTGGYGEKLFF
15,-,TRBD1,TRBJ2-3,TRBV18,TGTGCCAGCTCATCGGGACAGGGAGGCACAGATACGCAGTATTTT,CASSSGQGGTDTQYF
12,-,-,TRBJ2-5,TRBV29-1,TGCAGCGTTGAACTAGTTGGACAGACCCAGTACTTC,CSVELVGQTQYF
14,-,TRBD1,TRBJ1-2,TRBV19,TGTGCCAGTAGTATAGGGACAGGGGTCTATGGCTACACCTTC,CASSIGTGVYGYTF
16,few,TRBD1,TRBJ2-7,TRBV5-1,TGCGCCAGCAGCTGGGCCAGAACAGGGGATCCCTACGAGCAGTACTTC,CASSWARTGDPYEQYF
14,-,-,TRBJ2-5,TRBV19,TGTGCCAGTAGTATGGGTTTTGGGGAAGAGACCCAGTACTTC,CASSMGFGEETQYF
15,-,-,TRBJ2-3,TRBV4-1,TGCGCCAGCAGCCAAGAGTGGGGACTCGCAGATACGCAGTATTTT,CASSQEWGLADTQYF
14,-,TRBD1,TRBJ2-1,TRBV19,TGTGCCAGTAGTCCACGAACAGGGGGCCGAGAGCAGTTCTTC,CASSPRTGGREQFF